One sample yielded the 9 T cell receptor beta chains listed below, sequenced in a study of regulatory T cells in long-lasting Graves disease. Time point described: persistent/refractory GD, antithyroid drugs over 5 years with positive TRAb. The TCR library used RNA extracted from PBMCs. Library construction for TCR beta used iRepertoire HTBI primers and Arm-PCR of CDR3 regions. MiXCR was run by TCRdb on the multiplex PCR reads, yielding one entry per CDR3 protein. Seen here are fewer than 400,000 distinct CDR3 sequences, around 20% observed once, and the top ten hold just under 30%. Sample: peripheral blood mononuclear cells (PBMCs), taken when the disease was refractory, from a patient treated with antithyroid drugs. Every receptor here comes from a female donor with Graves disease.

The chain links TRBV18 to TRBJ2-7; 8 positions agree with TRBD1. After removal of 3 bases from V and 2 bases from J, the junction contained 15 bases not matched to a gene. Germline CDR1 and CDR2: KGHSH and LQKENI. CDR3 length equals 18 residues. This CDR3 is CASSPPRTGTENTYEQYF. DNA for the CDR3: TGTGCCAGCTCACCGCCAAGGACAGGGACCGAGAACACCTACGAGCAGTACTTC.

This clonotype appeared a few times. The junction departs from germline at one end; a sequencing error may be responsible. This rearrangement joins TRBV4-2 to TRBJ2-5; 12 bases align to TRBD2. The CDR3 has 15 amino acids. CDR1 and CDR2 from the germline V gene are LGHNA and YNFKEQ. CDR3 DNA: TGTGCCGGCAGCCACGGGACTAGCGGGTTTGTGACCCAGTACTTC. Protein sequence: CAGSHGTSGFVTQYF.

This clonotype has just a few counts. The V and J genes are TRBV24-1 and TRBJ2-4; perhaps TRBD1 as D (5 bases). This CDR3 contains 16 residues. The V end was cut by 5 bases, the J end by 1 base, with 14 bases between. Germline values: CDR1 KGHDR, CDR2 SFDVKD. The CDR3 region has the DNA TGTGCCACCAGTGTCGGCAGGGCGTTGGCCAAAAACATTCAGTACTTC. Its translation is CATSVGRALAKNIQYF.

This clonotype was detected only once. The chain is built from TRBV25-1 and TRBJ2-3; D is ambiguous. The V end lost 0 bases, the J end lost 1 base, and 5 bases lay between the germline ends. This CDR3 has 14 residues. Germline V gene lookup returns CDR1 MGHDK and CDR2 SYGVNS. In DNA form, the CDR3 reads TGTGCCAGCAGTGAATACCGGGGCACAGATACGCAGTATTTT. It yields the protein CASSEYRGTDTQYF.

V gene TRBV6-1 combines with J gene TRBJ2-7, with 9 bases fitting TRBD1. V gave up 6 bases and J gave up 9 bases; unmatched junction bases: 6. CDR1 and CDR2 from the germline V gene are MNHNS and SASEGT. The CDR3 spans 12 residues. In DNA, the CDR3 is TGTGCCAGCAGGACGACAGGGGGAGGGCAGTACTTC. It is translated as CASRTTGGGQYF.

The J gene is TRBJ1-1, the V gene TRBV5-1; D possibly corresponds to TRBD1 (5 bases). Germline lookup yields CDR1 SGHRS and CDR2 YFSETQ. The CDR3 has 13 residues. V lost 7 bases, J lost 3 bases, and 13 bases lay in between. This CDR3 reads CASGGGRDTEAFF. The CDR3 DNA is TGCGCCAGCGGCGGGGGAAGAGACACTGAAGCTTTCTTT.

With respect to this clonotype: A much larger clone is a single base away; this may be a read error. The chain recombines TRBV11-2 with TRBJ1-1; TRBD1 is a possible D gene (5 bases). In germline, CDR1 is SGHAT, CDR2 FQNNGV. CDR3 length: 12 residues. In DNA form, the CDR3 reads TGTGCCAGCAGCTTAGGGGACCGGGTGGCTCTCTTT. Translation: CASSLGDRVALF.

The CDR3 here is CASSHGAVNTEAFF. In DNA form, the CDR3 reads TGTGCCAGCAGCCACGGAGCGGTTAACACTGAAGCTTTCTTT. This chain joins TRBV3-1 and TRBJ1-1; D is ambiguous. Looked up from germline, CDR1 is LGHDT and CDR2 is YNNKEL (reference sequence). The CDR3 spans 14 residues. V dropped 3 bases and J dropped 2 bases, with 10 bases sitting between them.

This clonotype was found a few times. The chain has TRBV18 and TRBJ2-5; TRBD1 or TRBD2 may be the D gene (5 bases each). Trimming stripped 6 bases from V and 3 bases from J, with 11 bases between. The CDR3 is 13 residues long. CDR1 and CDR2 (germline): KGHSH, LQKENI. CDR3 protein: CASSPGTKETQYF. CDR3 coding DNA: TGTGCCAGCTCTCCCGGGACGAAAGAGACCCAGTACTTC.